The 5 T cell receptor beta chains below all came from one sample that was sequenced in a study of metastatic and nonmetastatic thyroid tumors (TCRdb year 2020). The library was built by means of PCR. The sequencer listed for this sample is Illumina HiSeq 4000. The raw public data were reprocessed by TCRdb itself: fastp quality trimming at Q25, MiXCR clonotype calling, in-frame beta chains only. This sample is represented by about 9,900 clones; roughly 11% of them were singletons. The ten top clones hold around 8% of the sample. None of the patients had been given any treatment before thyroid surgery. The specimen was tumor tissue. Receptors were obtained from a female donor with papillary thyroid cancer or a benign thyroid nodule (not recorded which). Some clones in this sample may be carry-over from other donors' samples.

In this sample, this clone is medium-sized. The chain links TRBV28 to TRBJ2-3; D unclear. CDR3 length: 12 residues. Trimming removed 8 bases from V and 4 bases from J, with 10 bases in between. The germline V gene has CDR1 MDHEN and CDR2 SYDVKM. CDR3 coding DNA: TGTGCCAGCTGGGATAGTTCAGATACGCAGTATTTT. Translated, it gives CASWDSSDTQYF.

This chain uses TRBV7-8 with TRBJ2-2; D call uncertain. V lost 0 bases and J lost 2, with 10 bases in between. The V gene's germline CDR1 is SGHVS and CDR2 FQNEAQ. The CDR3 spans 16 residues. DNA for the CDR3: TGTGCCAGCAGCTTAGCTCGGGCCTTAAACACCGGGGAGCTGTTTTTT. It encodes CASSLARALNTGELFF.

This clone qualifies as medium-sized. The DNA of the CDR3 is TGTGCCAGCAGGGCATCAGGGGGCTTAATCCTTGGCTACACCTTC. Its translation: CASRASGGLILGYTF. This rearrangement joins TRBV12-3 or TRBV12-4 to TRBJ1-2; 8 bases are shared with TRBD1. V dropped 6 bases and J dropped 7; count of bases not matched to a gene: 13. There are 15 residues in the CDR3.

By share, this clone counts as medium-sized. The chain combines TRBV28 with TRBJ1-1; D remains unclear. Per the germline V gene, CDR1 is MDHEN and CDR2 is SYDVKM. This CDR3 has 15 amino acids. Trimming pared 2 bases from V and 0 bases from J, leaving 10 bases between. This chain's CDR3 is CASSLVGMMNTEAFF. CDR3 nucleotide sequence: TGTGCCAGCAGTTTAGTGGGGATGATGAACACTGAAGCTTTCTTT.

This clone is labeled medium-sized. The chain couples TRBV10-2 to TRBJ2-7; D possibly corresponds to TRBD1 (6 bases). CDR3 size: 15 residues. From germline, CDR1 is WSHSY and CDR2 SAAADI. V was shortened by 3 bases and J by 2 bases, with 14 bases between the two germline ends. As DNA, the CDR3 is TGCGCCAGCAGTGATGGACAGAAAAACCCCTACGAGCAGTACGTC. Protein: CASSDGQKNPYEQYV.